These T cell receptor beta chains were read from a single sample in a study of identical twins. TCRdb independently ran MiXCR on the 5' RACE reads; one entry per CDR3 protein. The sample includes approximately 690,000 distinct CDR3 sequences, less than 7% of them seen just once. Source material: naive T cells sorted from blood. Receptors were obtained from a man between 18 and 29 years old in good health. Both conserved end residues are part of each CDR3. Fields, in order: CDR3 protein, V gene, J gene, D gene. A D gene is named only where the DNA matches it firmly.

CASSPPGNQPQHF	TRBV12-3/TRBV12-4	TRBJ1-5	NA
CASSQDRWEGSYEQYF	TRBV14	TRBJ2-7	TRBD2
CASSLVVGPGGNQPQHF	TRBV12-3/TRBV12-4	TRBJ1-5	NA
CSGLGLPAEQFF	TRBV29-1	TRBJ2-1	TRBD2
CASSPGGPGSETQYF	TRBV2	TRBJ2-5	TRBD1
CATSSATGLADNEQFF	TRBV15	TRBJ2-1	TRBD2
CASSQDSSDDTQYF	TRBV5-1	TRBJ2-3	NA
CASSHSSGSQETQYF	TRBV9	TRBJ2-5	NA
CASSVARDSGRTGELFF	TRBV9	TRBJ2-2	TRBD2
CASSETGQPAVDTQYF	TRBV5-5	TRBJ2-3	NA
CSAMRGTGGEQYF	TRBV20-1	TRBJ2-7	TRBD1
CASGQGAPDTQYF	TRBV25-1	TRBJ2-3	NA
CASSMGGEIGNEQFF	TRBV19	TRBJ2-1	TRBD2
CASSRTSGRQETQYF	TRBV6-2/TRBV6-3	TRBJ2-5	TRBD2
CASSSPLSSGRADTQYF	TRBV5-1	TRBJ2-3	TRBD2
CASSFLAAYYNEQFF	TRBV11-2	TRBJ2-1	TRBD2
CASSYGGFNDEQFF	TRBV6-2/TRBV6-3	TRBJ2-1	NA
CASSQHGLGGDAYNEQFF	TRBV11-2	TRBJ2-1	NA
CSAALAGASNEQFF	TRBV20-1	TRBJ2-1	TRBD2
CASIRGVAGYTDTQYF	TRBV5-6	TRBJ2-3	TRBD2
CATSGVETQYF	TRBV15	TRBJ2-5	NA
CASSPHGRGLGNTQYF	TRBV7-8	TRBJ2-3	TRBD2
CASSRRGDLQETQYF	TRBV5-1	TRBJ2-5	TRBD2
CASSQDLRYNEQFF	TRBV4-2	TRBJ2-1	NA
CASSLEGRDSNQPQHF	TRBV5-1	TRBJ1-5	NA
CASSEGPERNEQFF	TRBV11-2	TRBJ2-1	NA
CASSRIAGGALYEQYF	TRBV5-1	TRBJ2-7	TRBD2
CATSLGGTEAFF	TRBV24-1	TRBJ1-1	NA